These 4 T cell receptor beta chains originate from one sample sequenced in a study of blood T cell repertoires in COVID-19 (dated by TCRdb to the early 2020s). Receptors were amplified or captured by the immunoSEQ multiplex PCR assay. Drawn from immuneACCESS, this table holds only the in-frame rearrangements with V and J called that TCRdb kept. Clones are partly lost; checked studies trace under half to an unresolved V gene and leave the rest unexplained. The sample records 400,000 or so clones, roughly 86% of which are singletons. Of the sample, approximately 2.1% falls within the top ten clones. Input material: PBMCs or T cells enriched from blood (not recorded which). These receptors all come from a woman between 40 and 50 years old with acute COVID-19.

The rearrangement uses TRBV5-1 and TRBJ1-1; the match to TRBD1 covers 7 bases. Germline V CDR1 and CDR2: SGHRS, YFSETQ. V shed 2 bases, J shed 3 bases, and the junction held 13 bases outside the gene matches. This CDR3 comprises 17 residues. The CDR3 region is CASSLPTLQGRDTEAFF. In nucleotides, the CDR3 is TGCGCCAGCAGCTTACCAACTTTACAGGGGCGTGACACTGAAGCTTTCTTT.

V and J are TRBV9 and TRBJ1-4, with D hard to call. Trimming removed 4 bases from V and 8 bases from J, with 9 bases in between. This CDR3 spans 12 amino acids. Germline V gives CDR1 SGDLS, CDR2 YYNGEE. The CDR3 spells CASSRGGEKLFF. As DNA, the CDR3 is TGTGCCAGCAGCCGGGGTGGGGAAAAACTGTTTTTT.

This rearrangement joins TRBV5-4 to TRBJ2-7, with 7 bases lining up with TRBD1. This CDR3 region has 13 residues. The germline gives CDR1 SGHNT, CDR2 YYREEE (reference sequence). The junction had 2 bases not matched to a gene; V was cut back by 1 base and J by 4 bases. CDR3 residues: CASSLLQGYEQYF. The DNA for the CDR3 is TGTGCCAGCAGCTTGTTACAGGGGTACGAGCAGTACTTC.

The table lists this clone with a count of one. The chain carries TRBV5-6 and TRBJ1-1; D possibly corresponds to TRBD1 (6 bases). The V gene lost 4 bases and the J gene lost 4 bases, with 14 bases spanning the gap. CDR3 length: 14 residues. From germline, CDR1 is SGHDT and CDR2 YYEEEE. CDR3 nucleotides: TGTGCCAGCAGCCCGGGTCCCAGGGGCACTGAAGCTTTCTTT. This sequence encodes CASSPGPRGTEAFF. Based on the CDR3 plus reference TRBV5-6 and TRBJ1-1, the full variable domain is DAGVTQSPTHLIKTRGQQVTLRCSPKSGHDTVSWYQQALGQGPQFIFQYYEEEERQRGNFPDRFSGHQFPNYSSELNVNALLLGDSALYLCASSPGPRGTEAFFGQGTRLTVV.